This TCR beta chain was recorded in a study of vaccination effects on CD4 cells after COVID-19. Study-level results: In convalescents, post-vaccine spike-reactive clones were mainly new clones induced by vaccination.

When around nine days of culture had elapsed, CD4+ T cells were isolated. Infection dated between March and December 2020, before the Alpha, Beta and Delta variants reached the United States. Vaccination of participants consisted of two doses of either the BNT162b2 or mRNA-1273 vaccine. On day 3 and again on day 7, half the medium was replaced with IL-2 medium. A word on this clone: Its antigen is unidentified.

The germline gives CDR1 SGHTA, CDR2 FQGNSA. The V end lost 1 base, the J end lost 8 bases, and 8 bases lay between the germline ends. The CDR3 totals 12 residues. The repertoire was sequenced with immunoSEQ multiplex PCR; TCRdb's copy has only in-frame clones and lacks some. The repertoire includes 30,000 to 40,000 clones, around 72% of them detected once, and 6.6% sits in the top ten. The J gene is TRBJ1-2, the V gene TRBV7-2; D is unclear. The sequence was collected from a human donor who had a prior SARS-CoV-2 infection. The input for sequencing was CD4+ T cells from PBMCs cultured without peptide, taken after COVID-19 vaccination. This chain's CDR3 is CASSLVYGGYTF. CDR3 coding DNA: TGTGCCAGCAGCTTAGTGTACGGGGGCTACACCTTC.